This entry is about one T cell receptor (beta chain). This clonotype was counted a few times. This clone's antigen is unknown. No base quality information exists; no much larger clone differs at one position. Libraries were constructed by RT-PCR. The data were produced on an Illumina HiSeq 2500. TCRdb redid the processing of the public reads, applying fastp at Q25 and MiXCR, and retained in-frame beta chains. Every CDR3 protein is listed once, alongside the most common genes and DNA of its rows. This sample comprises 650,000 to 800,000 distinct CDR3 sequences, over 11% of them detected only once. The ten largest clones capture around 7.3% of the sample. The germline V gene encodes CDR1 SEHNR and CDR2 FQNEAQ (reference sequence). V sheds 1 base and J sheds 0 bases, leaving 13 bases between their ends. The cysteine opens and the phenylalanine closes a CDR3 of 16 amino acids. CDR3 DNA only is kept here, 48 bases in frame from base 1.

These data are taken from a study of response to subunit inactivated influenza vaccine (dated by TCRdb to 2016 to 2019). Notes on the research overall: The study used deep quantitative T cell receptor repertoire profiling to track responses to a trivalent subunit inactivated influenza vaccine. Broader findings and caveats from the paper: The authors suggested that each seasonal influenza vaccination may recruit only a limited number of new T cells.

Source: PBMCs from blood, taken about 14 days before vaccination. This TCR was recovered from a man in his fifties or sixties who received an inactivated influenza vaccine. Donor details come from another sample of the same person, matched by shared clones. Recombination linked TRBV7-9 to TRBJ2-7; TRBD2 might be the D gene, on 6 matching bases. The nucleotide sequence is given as TGTGCCAGCAGCTTAGGAGGCGGGACGAGCTCCTACGAGCAGTACTTC. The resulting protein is CASSLGGGTSSYEQYF.